One sample yielded the 25 T cell receptor beta chains listed below, sequenced in a study of CD8 T cells in ankylosing spondylitis (TCRdb year 2017). Antigen specificity for these receptors is unknown. What the study reported, not specific to this receptor: A TCR beta motif made up of several highly homologous amino acid variants appeared to be characteristic of blood from ankylosing spondylitis patients.

Receptor libraries were prepared by 5' RACE. The run used an Illumina HiSeq 2500. In TCRdb, the public reads were trimmed at Q25 with fastp and aligned with MiXCR, with productive beta chains retained. Rows with a matching CDR3 protein are joined into one entry that keeps the most common DNA and genes. This sample is represented by over 600,000 distinct CDR3 sequences; under 20% of them were singletons. 15% to 20% of the sample rests with the top ten. The sample taken for sequencing was blood, either unsorted or a sorted T cell fraction (not recorded which). These receptors came from a male donor with ankylosing spondylitis.

The chain couples TRBV3-1 to TRBJ2-1, with 10 bases identical to TRBD1. Trimming at V came to 2 bases and at J to 5 bases, leaving 9 bases not matched to a gene. This CDR3 contains 17 residues. Germline V CDR1 and CDR2: LGHDT, YNNKEL (reference sequence). The CDR3 nucleotides are TGTGCCAGCAGCCAAAGGGACAGGGGTCCCTCAAACAATGAGCAGTTCTTC. It encodes CASSQRDRGPSNNEQFF.

This clonotype has just a few counts. The V call is TRBV7-2, the J call TRBJ2-3, with 10 bases aligning to TRBD2. Germline V lookup: CDR1 SGHTA, CDR2 FQGNSA. V gave up 3 bases and J gave up 7 bases; unmatched junction bases: 7. The length of the CDR3 is 15 residues. The CDR3 loop is CASSFGAGGSYTQYF. The DNA of the CDR3 is TGTGCCAGCAGCTTTGGAGCGGGAGGGTCATATACGCAGTATTTT. The full variable domain, completed using reference TRBV7-2 and TRBJ2-3, is GAGVSQSPSNKVTEKGKDVELRCDPISGHTALYWYRQSLGQGLEFLIYFQGNSAPDKSGLPSDRFSAERTGGSVSTLTIQRTQQEDSAVYLCASSFGAGGSYTQYFGPGTRLTVL.

There are a few counts of this clonotype. This chain joins TRBV12-3 or TRBV12-4 and TRBJ1-4; 7 bases map to TRBD1. Trimming cost V 7 bases and J 0 bases; bases outside gene matches: 5. This CDR3 has 15 residues. The CDR3 region has the DNA TGTGCCAGCACCAGACAGGGTCCAACTAATGAAAAACTGTTTTTT. Its translation: CASTRQGPTNEKLFF.

This clonotype has ten or more counts. This sequence joins TRBV6-1 and TRBJ2-5, with TRBD2 matching over 10 bases. Germline V lookup: CDR1 MNHNS, CDR2 SASEGT. The V and J ends lost 6 bases and 4 bases, in that order; junction bases with no gene match: 5. This CDR3 is 14 amino acids long. The CDR3 DNA reads as TGTGCCAGCAGAAAGCGGGGGGGCGGAGAGACCCAGTACTTC. Translated: CASRKRGGGETQYF.

V and J are TRBV12-3 or TRBV12-4 and TRBJ2-7; D is undetermined. The CDR3 is 14 amino acids. The V gene lost 5 bases and the J gene lost 4 bases, with 15 bases spanning the gap. For the CDR3, the DNA is TGTGCCAGCAGTCCCGTGGGGTTGGGGTACGAGCAGTACTTC. This gives the protein CASSPVGLGYEQYF.

On this clonotype itself: Germline is not matched at one junction end, which may reflect a read error. The CDR3 sequence: CASSLDKDRENTGELFF. The DNA of the CDR3 is TGTGCCAGCAGCTTAGACAAGGACAGGGAGAACACCGGGGAGCTTTTTTTT. The V and J genes are TRBV7-9 and TRBJ2-2; 8 bases align to TRBD1. Germline lookup yields CDR1 SEHNR and CDR2 FQNEAQ (reference sequence). CDR3 length: 17 residues.

The chain joins TRBV4-3 to TRBJ2-1, with D maybe TRBD2 (5 bases). V lost 0 bases and J lost 5, with 17 bases in between. CDR1 and CDR2 (germline): LGHNA, YSLEER. The length of the CDR3 is 17 residues. CDR3 residues: CASSQDYLSGVHNEQFF. CDR3 bases: TGCGCCAGCAGCCAAGACTACCTTTCCGGGGTGCACAATGAGCAGTTCTTC.

This clonotype was observed a handful of times. The chain couples TRBV20-1 to TRBJ2-1, with 9 nucleotides matching TRBD2. In germline, CDR1 is DFQATT, CDR2 SNEGSKA (reference sequence). V was pared by 4 bases and J by 3 bases, with 19 bases of the junction left unmatched. The CDR3 totals 19 residues. CDR3 residues: CSATVRDRRLAGYYNEQFF. The CDR3 coding sequence is TGCAGTGCTACCGTCCGGGACAGACGGCTAGCGGGGTACTACAATGAGCAGTTCTTC.

This chain links TRBV30 with TRBJ2-3; TRBD1 agrees at 8 bases. J lost 3 bases, V lost 1 base, and 6 bases had no gene match. Germline values: CDR1 GTSNPN, CDR2 SVGIG (reference sequence). CDR3 size: 15 residues. The CDR3 DNA reads as TGTGCCTGGAGTGAGCCCAGGGGGCGGACAGATACGCAGTATTTT. Its translation: CAWSEPRGRTDTQYF.

This clonotype was seen a few times. The CDR3 loop reads CASSQGGLAGEVGELFF. The CDR3 coding sequence is TGCGCCAGCAGCCAAGGAGGGCTAGCGGGAGAGGTCGGGGAGCTGTTTTTT. This rearrangement joins TRBV4-3 to TRBJ2-2; 10 positions agree with TRBD2. The CDR3 covers 17 residues. With 1 base clipped from V and 7 bases from J, the junction kept 9 bases outside the gene matches. Germline V CDR1 and CDR2: LGHNA, YSLEER.

This clonotype was seen only a few times. The CDR3 loop is CASSLAGDEQYF. The CDR3 DNA is TGTGCCAGCAGTTTGGCGGGGGACGAGCAGTACTTC. The chain employs TRBV12-3 or TRBV12-4 and TRBJ2-7, with 7 bases identical to TRBD2. J was trimmed by 5 bases and V by 3 bases; bases with no gene match: 1. This CDR3 has 12 amino acids.

This clonotype has only a few counts. The J gene is TRBJ2-3, the V gene TRBV29-1; 13 bases align to TRBD2. CDR3 length equals 20 residues. Germline values: CDR1 SQVTM, CDR2 ANQGSEA. V shed 2 bases and J 2 bases; nucleotides not matched to a gene: 16. Written as DNA, the CDR3 is TGCAGCGTTGAATTATATCTGACTAGCGGGAGGACGACCGCCACAGATACGCAGTATTTT. It is translated as CSVELYLTSGRTTATDTQYF.

This clonotype came up a few times. The rearrangement joins TRBV5-1 to TRBJ2-7; D uncertain. The germline CDR1 and CDR2 sequences are SGHRS and YFSETQ. CDR3 size: 14 residues. Trimming removed 0 bases from V and 7 bases from J, with 14 bases in between. The CDR3 here is CASSLDGLPGEQYF. The CDR3 bases are TGCGCCAGCAGCTTGGACGGCCTCCCCGGGGAGCAGTACTTC. Full variable domain (outside the CDR3, taken from reference TRBV5-1 and TRBJ2-7): KAGVTQTPRYLIKTRGQQVTLSCSPISGHRSVSWYQQTPGQGLQFLFEYFSETQRNKGNFPGRFSGRQFSNSRSEMNVSTLELGDSALYLCASSLDGLPGEQYFGPGTRLTVT.

The chain employs TRBV3-1 and TRBJ2-7; the match to TRBD2 covers 8 bases. V shed 2 bases, J shed 5 bases, and the junction held 5 bases outside the gene matches. CDR3 length: 14 residues. Germline CDR1 reads LGHDT; CDR2 reads YNNKEL (reference sequence). DNA for the CDR3: TGTGCCAGCAGCCAATCCGGGACTAGGGACGAGCAGTACTTC. This translates into CASSQSGTRDEQYF.

The chain carries TRBV6-5 and TRBJ1-5; D is undetermined. Germline V gene lookup returns CDR1 MNHEY and CDR2 SVGAGI. The CDR3 has 17 residues. V was clipped by 6 bases and J by 1 base, with 19 bases between them. This CDR3 reads CASSYAGSGLSNQPQHF. The DNA of the CDR3 is TGTGCCAGCAGCTATGCGGGCAGTGGTTTAAGCAATCAGCCCCAGCATTTT.

This clonotype was observed at least ten times. The CDR3 DNA reads TGCGCCAGCAGACCTGGACAGGGGAACTCACCCCTCCACTTT. Translation: CASRPGQGNSPLHF. J is TRBJ1-6 and V is TRBV5-1, with 9 bases identical to TRBD1. Looked up from germline, CDR1 is SGHRS and CDR2 is YFSETQ. J gave up 10 bases and V 5 bases, and 7 bases lay outside the gene matches. The CDR3 contains 14 residues.

Only a few counts were recorded for this clonotype. This chain links TRBV28 with TRBJ2-7; unclear D gene. Trimming pared 6 bases from V and 2 bases from J, leaving 23 bases between. The CDR3 has 17 residues. The germline V gene encodes CDR1 MDHEN and CDR2 SYDVKM. The CDR3 loop reads CASRQITPRSWAYEQYF. CDR3 nucleotide sequence: TGTGCCAGCAGGCAAATTACCCCCCGGAGTTGGGCCTACGAGCAGTACTTC. Based on the CDR3 plus reference TRBV28 and TRBJ2-7, the full variable domain is DVKVTQSSRYLVKRTGEKVFLECVQDMDHENMFWYRQDPGLGLRLIYFSYDVKMKEKGDIPEGYSVSREKKERFSLILESASTNQTSMYLCASRQITPRSWAYEQYFGPGTRLTVT.

The chain is built from TRBV28 and TRBJ2-3, with 9 bases identical to TRBD2. V lost 2 bases to trimming and J lost 4 bases; unmatched junction nucleotides: 4. The CDR3 spans 15 residues. Germline CDR1 reads MDHEN; CDR2 reads SYDVKM. DNA of the CDR3: TGTGCCAGCAGTTTACTCCAGCGGGGGGCAGATACGCAGTATTTT. This codes for CASSLLQRGADTQYF.

V usage is TRBV9 and J usage is TRBJ2-3, with D possibly TRBD1 on 6 matching bases. From germline, CDR1 is SGDLS and CDR2 YYNGEE. This CDR3 region has 16 residues. The V end lost 0 bases, the J end lost 0 bases, and 11 bases lay between the germline ends. This CDR3 is CASSVEGVRSTDTQYF. The CDR3 DNA reads as TGTGCCAGCAGCGTAGAGGGGGTAAGGAGCACAGATACGCAGTATTTT. Full variable domain (rest looked up from reference TRBV9 and TRBJ2-3): DSGVTQTPKHLITATGQRVTLRCSPRSGDLSVYWYQQSLDQGLQFLIQYYNGEERAKGNILERFSAQQFPDLHSELNLSSLELGDSALYFCASSVEGVRSTDTQYFGPGTRLTVL.

The genes are TRBV7-4 and TRBJ2-5; 7 bases map to TRBD2. The CDR3 sequence is 15 residues long. V dropped 3 bases and J dropped 4; count of bases not matched to a gene: 8. CDR1 and CDR2 (germline): SGHVT, SQSDAQ. This chain's CDR3 is CASSFRGGSTETQYF. CDR3 coding DNA: TGTGCCAGCAGCTTCAGAGGCGGGAGCACAGAGACCCAGTACTTC.

A few counts support this clonotype. The chain links TRBV20-1 to TRBJ2-2; tentatively, D is TRBD1 or TRBD2 (5 bases each). Deletions cut 3 bases from V and 6 bases from J, with 14 bases between. Germline V gene sequence: CDR1 DFQATT, CDR2 SNEGSKA (reference sequence). This CDR3 spans 14 amino acids. The CDR3 nucleotides read TGCAGTGCTAGTGTCGGGGCAGAAGCCGGGGAGCTGTTTTTT. Protein product: CSASVGAEAGELFF.

The chain joins TRBV6-1 to TRBJ1-2, with D possibly being TRBD1 (5 bases). CDR1 is MNHNS and CDR2 is SASEGT in the germline V gene. The V gene lost 0 bases and the J gene lost 4 bases, with 9 bases spanning the gap. The CDR3 contains 14 residues. The CDR3, as DNA: TGTGCCAGCAGTGAAGCCAGGGTGGCCTATGGCTACACCTTC. It encodes CASSEARVAYGYTF.

This clonotype was seen only a few times. CDR3 coding DNA: TGTGCCACCAGCAGAGATGGGGCGAACACTGAAGCTTTCTTT. This translates into CATSRDGANTEAFF. V and J are TRBV15 and TRBJ1-1, with a weak D call TRBD1 (5 bases). This CDR3 contains 14 residues. CDR1 and CDR2 (germline): LNHNV, YYDKDF (reference sequence). Between the trimmed V and J ends, which lost 0 bases and 1 base, there was a span of 6 bases.

This chain joins TRBV3-1 and TRBJ2-7, with D perhaps TRBD1 or TRBD2 (5 bases each). CDR1 and CDR2 (germline): LGHDT, YNNKEL (reference sequence). Trimming pared 4 bases from V and 3 bases from J, leaving 16 bases between. The CDR3 is 15 amino acids. The CDR3 region is CASSRKPGPDYEQYF. The CDR3 bases are TGTGCCAGCAGCCGAAAACCGGGACCCGACTACGAGCAGTACTTC.

This clonotype showed up just a few times. V and J are TRBV24-1 and TRBJ2-1; 7 bases match TRBD2. In germline, CDR1 is KGHDR, CDR2 SFDVKD. The V segment lost 3 bases and the J segment 9 bases; nucleotides outside the gene matches: 10. This CDR3 region has 15 residues. CDR3 amino acids: CATSDKAGRRGEQFF. In DNA form, the CDR3 reads TGTGCCACCAGTGATAAAGCGGGGCGTAGGGGTGAGCAGTTCTTC.